This T cell receptor (beta chain) was sequenced for a study of T cell responses to AZD1222 COVID-19 vaccine. Generated by immunoSEQ multiplex PCR, the TCRdb table keeps only in-frame clones and is missing some. This repertoire shows 130,000 to 150,000 clones, over 75% found once; its top ten account for under 2%. In germline, CDR1 is MNHEY, CDR2 SMNVEV (reference sequence). Trimming took off 1 base at V and 2 bases at J, with 12 bases between the two ends. The CDR3 is made up of 16 amino acids. The specimen comprised peripheral blood, sampled on day 0 of AZD1222 vaccination. The receptor was isolated from an adult in good health. V usage is TRBV27 and J usage is TRBJ1-5; perhaps TRBD1 as D (5 bases). The CDR3 nucleotides read TGTGCCAGCAGTTTATACGGGGGGGACGGCAATCAGCCCCAGCATTTT. Translating it yields CASSLYGGDGNQPQHF.